This T cell receptor beta chain was sequenced during a study of blood T cells in healthy people across ages. Study conclusions and caveats: Aged donors had fewer naive CD4+ cells and lower diversity than long-lived donors.

Total RNA was isolated from each sample in quantities of at least 5 micrograms. The CDR3 spans 14 residues. V lost 6 bases and J lost 5, with 17 bases in between. Using a J-beta primer mix together with a sample-barcoded 5' primer, a second PCR was run for roughly 6 to 11 cycles. MiXCR, run by TCRdb on the 5' RACE reads, gives a single entry per CDR3 protein. The sample has about 800,000 distinct CDR3 sequences; nearly 60% are singletons. As regards this clonotype: Antigen unknown.

The TCR was taken from a man in his thirties or forties in good health. This rearrangement joins TRBV12-3 or TRBV12-4 to TRBJ2-7; a weak D match, TRBD1 (5 bases). The sample was blood. CDR3 protein: CASSPAGHRNEQYF. In nucleotides, the CDR3 is TGTGCCAGCAGCCCCGCAGGGCATCGTAACGAGCAGTACTTC.